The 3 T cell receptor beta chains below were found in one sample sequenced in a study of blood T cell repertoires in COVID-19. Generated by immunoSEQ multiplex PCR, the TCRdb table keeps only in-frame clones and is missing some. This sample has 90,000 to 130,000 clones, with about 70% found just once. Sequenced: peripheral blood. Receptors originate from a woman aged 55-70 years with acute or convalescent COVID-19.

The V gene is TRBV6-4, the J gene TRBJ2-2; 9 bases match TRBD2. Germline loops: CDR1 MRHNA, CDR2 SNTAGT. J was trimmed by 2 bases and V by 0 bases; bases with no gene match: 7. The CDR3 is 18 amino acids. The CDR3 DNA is TGTGCCAGCAGTGACTCGGAGCGGGGGGAACAAAACACCGGGGAGCTGTTTTTT. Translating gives CASSDSERGEQNTGELFF.

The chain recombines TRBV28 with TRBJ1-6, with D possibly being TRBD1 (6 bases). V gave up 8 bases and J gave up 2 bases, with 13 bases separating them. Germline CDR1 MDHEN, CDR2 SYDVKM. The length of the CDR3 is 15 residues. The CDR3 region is CASCAGQPYNSPLHF. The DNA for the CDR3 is TGTGCCAGCTGCGCAGGACAGCCCTATAATTCACCCCTCCACTTT.

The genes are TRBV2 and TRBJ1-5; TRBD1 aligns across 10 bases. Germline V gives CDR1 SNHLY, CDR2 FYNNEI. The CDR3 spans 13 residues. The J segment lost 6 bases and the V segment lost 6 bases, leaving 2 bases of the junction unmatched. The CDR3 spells CASRWTGGQPQHF. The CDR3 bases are TGTGCCAGCAGATGGACAGGGGGTCAGCCCCAGCATTTT.